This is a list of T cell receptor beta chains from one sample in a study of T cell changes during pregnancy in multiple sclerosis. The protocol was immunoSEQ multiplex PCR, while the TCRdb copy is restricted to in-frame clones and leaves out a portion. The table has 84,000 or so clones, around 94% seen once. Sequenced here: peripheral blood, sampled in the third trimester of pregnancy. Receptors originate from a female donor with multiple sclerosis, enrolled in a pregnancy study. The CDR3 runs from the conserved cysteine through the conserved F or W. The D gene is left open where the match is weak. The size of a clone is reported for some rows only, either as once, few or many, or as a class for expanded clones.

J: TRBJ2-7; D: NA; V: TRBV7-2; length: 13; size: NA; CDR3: CASSAPSLSEQYF; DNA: TGTGCCAGCAGCGCCCCCTCTTTGAGCGAGCAGTACTTC
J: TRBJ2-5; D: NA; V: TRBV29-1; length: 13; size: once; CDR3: CSVEPGGRETQYF; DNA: TGCAGCGTTGAGCCAGGGGGGCGGGAGACCCAGTACTTC
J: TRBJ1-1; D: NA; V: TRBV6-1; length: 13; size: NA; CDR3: CASIVRTPEGAFF; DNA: TGTGCCAGCATCGTCCGGACCCCCGAGGGAGCTTTCTTT
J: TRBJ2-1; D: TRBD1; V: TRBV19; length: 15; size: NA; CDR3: CASTDWTGGTDEQFF; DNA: TGTGCCAGTACGGATTGGACAGGGGGCACGGATGAGCAGTTCTTC
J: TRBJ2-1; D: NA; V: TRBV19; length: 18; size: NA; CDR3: CASSTKGRSGGHINEQFF; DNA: TGTGCCAGTAGTACCAAAGGGCGGAGCGGAGGGCACATCAATGAGCAGTTCTTC
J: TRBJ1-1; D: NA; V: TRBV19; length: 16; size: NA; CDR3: CASSKLWDTLNTEAFF; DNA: TGTGCCAGTAGTAAACTGTGGGACACCCTAAACACTGAAGCTTTCTTT
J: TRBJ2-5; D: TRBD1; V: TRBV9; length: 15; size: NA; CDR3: CASSTGTGVKETQYF; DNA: TGTGCCAGCAGCACCGGGACAGGGGTAAAAGAGACCCAGTACTTC
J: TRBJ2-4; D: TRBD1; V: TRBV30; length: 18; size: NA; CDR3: CAWMTGQGRILAKNIQYF; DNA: TGTGCCTGGATGACAGGACAGGGAAGGATTCTAGCCAAAAACATTCAGTACTTC
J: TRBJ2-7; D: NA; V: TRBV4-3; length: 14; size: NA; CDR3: CASSQAMGDYEQYF; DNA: TGCGCCAGCAGCCAAGCCATGGGCGACTACGAGCAGTACTTC
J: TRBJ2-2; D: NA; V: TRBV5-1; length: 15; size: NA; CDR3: CASSLLGQNTGELFF; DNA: TGCGCCAGCAGCTTGCTAGGTCAGAACACCGGGGAGCTGTTTTTT
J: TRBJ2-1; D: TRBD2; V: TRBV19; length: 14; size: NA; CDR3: CASNAGASYNEQFF; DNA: TGTGCCAGTAATGCGGGAGCCTCCTACAATGAGCAGTTCTTC
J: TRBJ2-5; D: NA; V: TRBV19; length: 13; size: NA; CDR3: CASSSWSGETQYF; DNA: TGTGCCAGTAGTTCATGGTCCGGGGAGACCCAGTACTTC
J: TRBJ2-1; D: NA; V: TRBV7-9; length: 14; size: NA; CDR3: CASSLGEGVNEQFF; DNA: TGTGCCAGCAGCTTGGGCGAGGGAGTGAATGAGCAGTTCTTC
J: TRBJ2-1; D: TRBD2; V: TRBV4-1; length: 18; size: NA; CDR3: CASSRLLAGVRRDNEQFF; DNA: TGCGCCAGCAGCCGCCTACTAGCGGGAGTGAGGAGGGACAATGAGCAGTTCTTC
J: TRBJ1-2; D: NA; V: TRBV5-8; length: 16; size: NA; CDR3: CASSLPELTDAKGYTF; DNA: TGTGCCAGCAGCTTGCCGGAATTGACAGATGCAAAAGGCTACACCTTC
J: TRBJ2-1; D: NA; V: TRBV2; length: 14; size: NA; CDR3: CASIQGEAYNEQFF; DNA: TGTGCCAGCATTCAGGGGGAGGCTTACAATGAGCAGTTCTTC
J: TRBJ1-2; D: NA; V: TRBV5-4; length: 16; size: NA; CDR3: CASSPGRTEGRYGYTF; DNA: TGTGCCAGCAGCCCCGGGAGAACGGAGGGGCGTTATGGCTACACCTTC
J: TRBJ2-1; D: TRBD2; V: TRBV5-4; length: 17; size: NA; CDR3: CASSFGLAGSSYNEQFF; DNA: TGTGCCAGCAGCTTCGGACTAGCGGGGAGCTCCTACAATGAGCAGTTCTTC